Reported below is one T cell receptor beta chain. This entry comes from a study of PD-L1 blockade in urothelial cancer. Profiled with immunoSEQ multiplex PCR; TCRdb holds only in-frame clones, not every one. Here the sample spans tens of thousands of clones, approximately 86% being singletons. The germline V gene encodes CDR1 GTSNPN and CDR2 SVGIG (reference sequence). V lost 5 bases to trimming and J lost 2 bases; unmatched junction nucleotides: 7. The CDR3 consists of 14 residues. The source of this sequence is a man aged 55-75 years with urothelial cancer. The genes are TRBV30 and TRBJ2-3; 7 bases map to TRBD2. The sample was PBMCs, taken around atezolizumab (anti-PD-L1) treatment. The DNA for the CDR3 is TGTGCCTGGGATCTAGCGGCGGACACAGATACGCAGTATTTT. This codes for CAWDLAADTDTQYF.